One sample yielded the 17 T cell receptor beta chains listed below, sequenced in a study of early T cells in non-severe SARS-CoV-2 infection. TCRdb re-called the 5' RACE reads through MiXCR, storing one row per CDR3 protein. The table records 25,000 to 30,000 distinct CDR3 sequences, 4.4% of them present only once. The sequenced sample was whole blood. Receptors were obtained from an adult who was a healthcare worker with PCR-confirmed SARS-CoV-2 infection or an uninfected control (not recorded which).

This clonotype was found many times. V gene TRBV24-1 combines with J gene TRBJ2-5; D is unclear. This CDR3 region has 12 residues. CDR1 is KGHDR, CDR2 SFDVKD, per germline. The V gene lost 9 bases and the J gene lost 2 bases, with 9 bases spanning the gap. This CDR3 reads CATPVNQETQYF. CDR3 coding DNA: TGTGCCACCCCTGTCAATCAAGAGACCCAGTACTTC.

This clonotype was observed many times. The chain joins TRBV12-3 or TRBV12-4 to TRBJ2-2; D gene unclear. CDR3 size: 17 residues. The V and J ends lost 2 bases and 0 bases respectively, with 13 bases between them. The chain's CDR3 is CASSLNQQIANTGELFF. CDR3 nucleotide sequence: TGTGCCAGCAGTTTAAATCAACAGATCGCGAACACCGGGGAGCTGTTTTTT.

This clonotype was detected ten times or more. This sequence joins TRBV12-3 or TRBV12-4 and TRBJ2-2, with D perhaps TRBD2 (5 bases). The CDR3 has 14 amino acids. With 6 bases removed from V and 0 bases from J, the gap between germline ends came to 8 bases. CDR3 protein: CASRDLSNTGELFF. The CDR3 nucleotides read TGTGCCAGCAGGGACTTATCGAACACCGGGGAGCTGTTTTTT.

This clonotype was counted at least ten times. V is TRBV3-1 and J is TRBJ2-7; D gene unclear. Trimming took 3 bases from V and 1 from J, leaving 7 bases between them. The CDR3 runs to 13 residues. The germline CDR1 and CDR2 sequences are LGHDT and YNNKEL (reference sequence). CDR3 residues: CASSQRSSYEQYF. Here the CDR3 DNA reads TGTGCCAGCAGCCAGAGGTCATCCTACGAGCAGTACTTC.

This clonotype was recorded at least ten times. The chain links TRBV3-1 to TRBJ2-4; 7 nucleotides align to TRBD1. Germline-derived CDR1 and CDR2 are LGHDT and YNNKEL (reference sequence). With V trimmed by 2 bases and J by 12 bases, 7 bases remained unmatched. The CDR3 sequence is 13 residues long. The CDR3: CASSQIETGPQYF. CDR3 bases: TGTGCCAGCAGCCAAATAGAGACAGGGCCTCAGTACTTC. The whole variable domain, filled in from reference TRBV3-1 and TRBJ2-4, reads DTAVSQTPKYLVTQMGNDKSIKCEQNLGHDTMYWYKQDSKKFLKIMFSYNNKELIINETVPNRFSPKSPDKAHLNLHINSLELGDSAVYFCASSQIETGPQYFGAGTRLSVL.

This clonotype was counted many times. V gene TRBV28 combines with J gene TRBJ1-5, with TRBD1 matching over 8 bases. Germline CDR1 reads MDHEN; CDR2 reads SYDVKM. This CDR3 is 14 amino acids long. Trimming removed 5 bases from V and 8 bases from J; junction bases left unmatched: 8. Written as DNA, the CDR3 is TGTGCCAGCAGTCCCGCAGGGGGCCCGAAGCCCCAGCATTTT. It translates to CASSPAGGPKPQHF.

The chain links TRBV28 to TRBJ2-3, with D perhaps matching TRBD2 (5 bases). The CDR3 covers 15 residues. V was shortened by 5 bases and J by 0 bases, with 12 bases between the two germline ends. Germline CDR1 and CDR2: MDHEN and SYDVKM. The CDR3 nucleotides read TGTGCCAGCAGTCCCCGGGGTGAAAGCACAGATACGCAGTATTTT. Residues: CASSPRGESTDTQYF.

In its sample, this clonotype was seen many times. V usage is TRBV4-2 and J usage is TRBJ2-1; 7 bases match TRBD2. Germline V gives CDR1 LGHNA, CDR2 YNFKEQ. V gave up 0 bases and J gave up 4 bases; unmatched junction bases: 6. This CDR3 has 16 amino acids. The CDR3 nucleotides read TGTGCCAGCAGCCAAGATTTCGGACTAGAATACAATGAGCAGTTCTTC. It codes for CASSQDFGLEYNEQFF.

This clonotype was seen repeatedly, ten times or more. The chain couples TRBV28 to TRBJ2-1, with D possibly being TRBD1 (5 bases). The germline V gene encodes CDR1 MDHEN and CDR2 SYDVKM. V lost 6 bases and J lost 0, with 9 bases in between. The CDR3 length is 14 residues. The CDR3 is CASRWTSSYNEQFF. CDR3 in DNA: TGTGCCAGCAGATGGACAAGCTCCTACAATGAGCAGTTCTTC.

The sample holds a few counts of this clonotype. The chain uses TRBV9 and TRBJ1-6, with D maybe TRBD1 (6 bases). V lost 7 bases, J lost 10 bases, and 15 bases lay in between. CDR1 and CDR2 (germline): SGDLS, YYNGEE. This CDR3 is built from 13 residues. The CDR3: CASATGKDSPLHF. The CDR3 DNA reads TGTGCCAGCGCAACAGGGAAAGACTCACCCCTCCACTTT.

There are many counts of this clonotype. The chain joins TRBV11-2 to TRBJ1-4, with 9 bases matching TRBD1. The germline V gene encodes CDR1 SGHAT and CDR2 FQNNGV. This CDR3 region has 17 residues. V lost 2 bases, J lost 4 bases, and 8 bases stayed unmatched. The DNA of the CDR3 is TGTGCCAGCAGCTTATTAGCCGGGACAGGGTTTAATGAAAAACTGTTTTTT. Residues: CASSLLAGTGFNEKLFF.

This clonotype was recorded at least ten times. V usage is TRBV18 and J usage is TRBJ1-1; D may be TRBD1 (6 bases). V lost 0 bases and J 3 bases, leaving 14 bases between the germline ends. CDR3 size: 16 residues. The germline CDR1 and CDR2 sequences are KGHSH and LQKENI. The CDR3 DNA is TGTGCCAGCTCACCACCGAACAGGGTCTCGGACACTGAAGCTTTCTTT. Its translation: CASSPPNRVSDTEAFF.

This clonotype is medium-sized. The genes are TRBV21-1 and TRBJ1-5; whether TRBD1, the table's D call, matches the DNA was not checked. TRBV21-1 is annotated as a pseudogene. The CDR3 consists of 17 residues. The CDR3 region has the DNA TGTGCCAGCAGCACCCTAACAGGGGGAGGTGTTCATCAGCCCCAGCATTTT. Translation gives CASSTLTGGGVHQPQHF.

This clonotype was counted ten times or more. The chain uses TRBV5-1 and TRBJ1-1; D gene unclear. The V and J ends lost 4 bases and 4 bases respectively, with 17 bases between them. Germline V gene lookup returns CDR1 SGHRS and CDR2 YFSETQ. This CDR3 is built from 15 residues. The CDR3 here is CASSLNREFFTEAFF. CDR3 sequence (DNA): TGCGCCAGCAGCCTAAACCGGGAGTTTTTCACTGAAGCTTTCTTT.

This clonotype was seen repeatedly, ten times or more. V gene TRBV28 combines with J gene TRBJ2-7; maybe TRBD1 (6 bases). Germline V gene sequence: CDR1 MDHEN, CDR2 SYDVKM. The CDR3 consists of 15 residues. V lost 6 bases, J lost 0 bases, and 15 bases lay in between. The CDR3 sequence is CASSLAGTPSYEQYF. CDR3 sequence (DNA): TGTGCCAGCAGCCTCGCCGGGACACCCTCCTACGAGCAGTACTTC.

This clonotype was observed many times. The chain recombines TRBV7-2 with TRBJ2-1, with D tentatively TRBD1 or TRBD2 (6 bases each). Trimming cost V 4 bases and J 2 bases, with 12 bases left between them. CDR3 size: 15 residues. The germline CDR1 and CDR2 sequences are SGHTA and FQGNSA. CDR3 protein: CASSYDRGPYNEQFF. The CDR3, as DNA: TGTGCCAGCAGCTACGACCGGGGGCCCTACAATGAGCAGTTCTTC.

This clonotype is labeled as medium-sized (0.01 to 0.1%). This chain links TRBV20-1 with TRBJ1-6, with D possibly being TRBD1 (5 bases). CDR1 and CDR2 (germline): DFQATT, SNEGSKA (reference sequence). Trimming stripped 6 bases from V and 4 bases from J, with 10 bases between. The CDR3 runs to 13 residues. CDR3 region: CSASDTYNSPLHF. The CDR3 DNA reads TGCAGTGCCTCGGACACGTATAATTCACCCCTCCACTTT.